This passage covers 21 T cell receptor beta chains from one sample sequenced in a study of T cells after posttransplantation cyclophosphamide. Using immunoSEQ multiplex PCR, the repertoire was profiled, and TCRdb retains in-frame clones only, with some absent. Listed for the sample are around 35,000 clones, none seen a single time. Sample: PBMCs. The receptors shown here come from a woman aged 50 to 60 in good health and a related stem cell transplant donor.

The sample holds many counts of this clone. The CDR3 DNA reads as TGCGCCAGCAGTGGGGTAGCGGGTTGGAATGAGCAGTTCTTC. Its protein is CASSGVAGWNEQFF. This sequence joins TRBV10-2 and TRBJ2-1; TRBD2 matches at 7 bases. This CDR3 has 14 residues. Germline loops: CDR1 WSHSY, CDR2 SAAADI. Trimming cost V 4 bases and J 7 bases; bases outside gene matches: 7.

This clone was seen ten or more times. V is TRBV4-3 and J is TRBJ1-4; no definite D call. V lost 2 bases, J lost 0 bases, and 7 bases lay in between. This CDR3 spans 15 amino acids. CDR1 LGHNA and CDR2 YSLEER come from the germline V gene. This chain's CDR3 is CASSQTKATNEKLFF. CDR3 sequence (DNA): TGCGCCAGCAGCCAAACGAAGGCAACTAATGAAAAACTGTTTTTT.

In this sample, this clone turned up many times. The chain joins TRBV9 to TRBJ1-3; 7 bases agree with TRBD1. This CDR3 spans 14 amino acids. With 3 bases clipped from V and 1 base from J, the junction kept 1 base outside the gene matches. Germline V gives CDR1 SGDLS, CDR2 YYNGEE. The CDR3: CASSGGQSGNTIYF. Here the CDR3 DNA reads TGTGCCAGCAGCGGGGGACAGTCTGGAAACACCATATATTTT.

The V call is TRBV30, the J call TRBJ1-3; TRBD1 might be the D (5 bases). The CDR3 sequence is 16 residues long. The V gene's germline CDR1 is GTSNPN and CDR2 SVGIG (reference sequence). The V end lost 2 bases, the J end lost 0 bases, and 14 bases lay between the germline ends. In DNA form, the CDR3 reads TGTGCCTGGAGTCCCCTGACAACAGGCTCTGGAAACACCATATATTTT. This translates into CAWSPLTTGSGNTIYF.

This clone was found many times. The V gene is TRBV19, the J gene TRBJ2-7; the D call may be TRBD1 or TRBD2 (5 bases each). The CDR3 totals 16 residues. Germline CDR1 LNHDA, CDR2 SQIVND (reference sequence). With 3 bases removed from V and 5 bases from J, the gap between germline ends came to 20 bases. CDR3 sequence: CASSISGQGLEDEQYF. For the CDR3, the DNA is TGTGCCAGTAGTATTTCGGGTCAGGGTTTGGAGGACGAGCAGTACTTC.

V is TRBV13 and J is TRBJ1-2, with a tentative D call TRBD1 (5 bases). This CDR3 has 12 amino acids. V was cut by 0 bases and J by 12 bases, with 11 bases left in between. CDR1 and CDR2 from the germline V gene are PRHDT and FYEKMQ (reference sequence). The CDR3 nucleotides read TGTGCCAGCAGCTTAGGGAGGAGGGGTCACACCTTC. Translation: CASSLGRRGHTF.

This clone was counted at least ten times. The V and J genes are TRBV10-3 and TRBJ2-7; possible D gene TRBD2, 5 bases. V lost 10 bases to trimming and J lost 6 bases, with 22 bases between them. The CDR3 loop spans 14 amino acids. Germline CDR1 ENHRY, CDR2 SYGVKD. In DNA, the CDR3 is TGTGCCACCCAACCACGGAGCGGTGTATCCGAGCAGTACTTC. Protein product: CATQPRSGVSEQYF.

V and J are TRBV6-1 and TRBJ2-5; 7 nucleotides agree with TRBD2. Germline V gene data show CDR1 as MNHNS and CDR2 as SASEGT. The CDR3 is 16 residues long. Unmatched junction bases numbered 13, after V lost 4 bases and J lost 5 bases. The CDR3 nucleotides are TGTGCCAGCAGTGTAGACCCCCAGGGAGCGGGGGAGACCCAGTACTTC. It specifies CASSVDPQGAGETQYF.

This clone was counted many times. The rearrangement links TRBV10-3 to TRBJ2-7; 8 positions agree with TRBD1. This CDR3 comprises 13 residues. Losses at the gene ends were 2 bases for V and 6 bases for J; bases not matched to a gene: 3. The germline gives CDR1 ENHRY, CDR2 SYGVKD. The CDR3 DNA is TGTGCCATCAGTGAGGGACAGGGAGGCGAGCAGTACTTC. It codes for CAISEGQGGEQYF.

This clone was seen many times. The chain links TRBV7-2 to TRBJ2-6, with 9 bases lining up with TRBD1. J lost 0 bases, V lost 4 bases, and 4 bases had no gene match. From germline, CDR1 is SGHTA and CDR2 FQGNSA. This CDR3 has 17 residues. The CDR3 DNA reads TGTGCCAGCAGCTCGGGACAGGGTAACTCTGGGGCCAACGTCCTGACTTTC. It is translated as CASSSGQGNSGANVLTF. Full variable domain (missing parts from reference TRBV7-2 and TRBJ2-6): GAGVSQSPSNKVTEKGKDVELRCDPISGHTALYWYRQSLGQGLEFLIYFQGNSAPDKSGLPSDRFSAERTGGSVSTLTIQRTQQEDSAVYLCASSSGQGNSGANVLTFGAGSRLTVL.

This chain connects TRBV4-2 to TRBJ2-7; 15 bases line up with TRBD2. With V trimmed by 5 bases and J by 1 base, 12 bases remained unmatched. Per germline, CDR1 LGHNA and CDR2 YNFKEQ. The CDR3 loop spans 19 amino acids. CDR3 sequence: CASSNIWTSGRVPSYEQYF. In nucleotides, the CDR3 is TGTGCCAGCAGCAACATATGGACTAGCGGGAGGGTTCCGTCCTACGAGCAGTACTTC.

This clone was counted at least ten times. V and J are TRBV12-3 or TRBV12-4 and TRBJ1-1, with 7 positions matching TRBD1. The trim removed 5 bases at V and 0 bases at J, leaving 6 bases unmatched. CDR3 size: 15 residues. CDR3 DNA sequence: TGTGCCAGCAGTCCGCGGACAGGATTGAACACTGAAGCTTTCTTT. This translates into CASSPRTGLNTEAFF.

Only a few counts were recorded for this clone. The rearrangement joins TRBV5-6 to TRBJ2-3; 8 nucleotides agree with TRBD1. V was pared by 0 bases and J by 4 bases, with 4 bases of the junction left unmatched. The germline V gene encodes CDR1 SGHDT and CDR2 YYEEEE. CDR3 length: 15 amino acids. CDR3 in DNA: TGTGCCAGCAGCTTGGGACAGGGGTTGGCAGATACGCAGTATTTT. Translating gives CASSLGQGLADTQYF.

This clone was recorded at least ten times. J is TRBJ1-3 and V is TRBV29-1; D call uncertain. The germline CDR1 and CDR2 sequences are SQVTM and ANQGSEA. The germline V and J ends were trimmed by 7 bases and 0 bases, with 7 bases remaining between them. This CDR3 is 12 amino acids long. The CDR3 loop is CSAKVSGNTIYF. CDR3 coding DNA: TGCAGCGCGAAGGTCTCTGGAAACACCATATATTTT.

This clone has a handful of counts. This chain links TRBV6-5 with TRBJ2-3; TRBD2 matches at 7 bases. Germline-derived CDR1 and CDR2 are MNHEY and SVGAGI. Trimming took 6 bases from V and 3 from J; bases not matched to a gene: 6. The CDR3 runs to 14 residues. The DNA of the CDR3 is TGTGCCAGCAGCCGCCTAGCGGTAACAGATACGCAGTATTTT. It is translated as CASSRLAVTDTQYF.

In nucleotides, the CDR3 is TGTGCCAGCAGCTTAGGGGGGACAAAGCCCTACGAGCAGTACTTC. Its translation: CASSLGGTKPYEQYF. The chain employs TRBV7-2 and TRBJ2-7; the D gene is possibly TRBD1 (6 bases). Germline V gene lookup returns CDR1 SGHTA and CDR2 FQGNSA. The CDR3 extends over 15 amino acids. V dropped 1 base and J dropped 2 bases, with 12 bases sitting between them.

This clone was seen repeatedly, ten times or more. The gene calls are TRBV2 and TRBJ1-4; 9 bases fit TRBD1. This CDR3 comprises 19 residues. CDR1 is SNHLY, CDR2 FYNNEI, per germline. J lost 0 bases, V lost 4 bases, and 12 bases had no gene match. DNA for the CDR3: TGTGCCAGCAGTGCATTCCGGGACAGGGACCATGCAACTAATGAAAAACTGTTTTTT. Its protein product is CASSAFRDRDHATNEKLFF.

This clone was observed a handful of times. The rearrangement uses TRBV12-3 or TRBV12-4 and TRBJ1-5, with 8 nucleotides matching TRBD1. V was pared by 7 bases and J by 7 bases, with 9 bases of the junction left unmatched. CDR3 length equals 14 residues. CDR3 in amino acids: CASTLTGGRQPQHF. The CDR3 DNA sequence: TGTGCCAGCACCCTTACAGGGGGTCGACAGCCCCAGCATTTT.

This clone turned up a few times. The chain links TRBV11-2 to TRBJ2-2; a weak D match, TRBD1 (5 bases). Between the trimmed V and J ends, which lost 0 bases and 5 bases, there was a span of 13 bases. Germline CDR1 SGHAT, CDR2 FQNNGV. The CDR3 runs 16 residues. The CDR3 DNA sequence: TGTGCCAGCAGCTTAGACAGGCCAGGGCAGACCGGGGAGCTGTTTTTT. Translation gives CASSLDRPGQTGELFF.

This clone has ten or more counts. The chain joins TRBV7-8 to TRBJ1-1, with 8 bases matching TRBD1. Germline V CDR1 and CDR2: SGHVS, FQNEAQ. The CDR3 has 17 amino acids. With 5 bases clipped from V and 4 bases from J, the junction kept 15 bases outside the gene matches. The CDR3 loop reads CASSLGARGHGSTEAFF. The CDR3 bases are TGTGCCAGCAGCCTTGGGGCCAGGGGGCACGGAAGCACTGAAGCTTTCTTT. Full variable domain (outside the CDR3, taken from reference TRBV7-8 and TRBJ1-1): GAGVSQSPRYKVAKRGQDVALRCDPISGHVSLFWYQQALGQGPEFLTYFQNEAQLDKSGLPSDRFFAERPEGSVSTLKIQRTQQEDSAVYLCASSLGARGHGSTEAFFGQGTRLTVV.

This clone was found many times. The chain's CDR3 is CASSYRDSGDTIYF. The CDR3 DNA sequence: TGTGCCAGCAGCTACCGGGACAGTGGTGACACCATATATTTT. V is TRBV7-9 and J is TRBJ1-3; TRBD1 aligns across 7 bases. The CDR3 has 14 amino acids. V trimming: 4 bases; J trimming: 8 bases; junction bases outside the gene matches: 8. The germline V gene has CDR1 SEHNR and CDR2 FQNEAQ (reference sequence).